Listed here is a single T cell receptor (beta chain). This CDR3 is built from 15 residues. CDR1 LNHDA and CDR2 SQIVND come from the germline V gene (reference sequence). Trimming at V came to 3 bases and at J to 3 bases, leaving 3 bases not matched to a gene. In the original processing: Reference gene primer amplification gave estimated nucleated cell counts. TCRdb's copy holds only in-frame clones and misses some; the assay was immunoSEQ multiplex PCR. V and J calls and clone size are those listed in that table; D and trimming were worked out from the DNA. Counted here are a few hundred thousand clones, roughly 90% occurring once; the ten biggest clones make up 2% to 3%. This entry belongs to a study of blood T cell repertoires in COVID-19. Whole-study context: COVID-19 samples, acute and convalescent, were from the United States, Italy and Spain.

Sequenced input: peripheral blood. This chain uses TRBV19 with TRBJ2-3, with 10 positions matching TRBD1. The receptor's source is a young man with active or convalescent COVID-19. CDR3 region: CASSIGTGVTDTQYF. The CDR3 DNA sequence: TGTGCCAGTAGTATTGGGACAGGGGTGACAGATACGCAGTATTTT.